This TCR beta chain comes out of a study of CD8+CD57+ T cells in acquired aplastic anemia. Study-wide background: Sorted CD4+ and CD8+ cells gave a mean 3.2 ug DNA, range 0.2 to 27.4 ug. Broader study findings: Over 25 shared CD8+ CDR3s appeared highly expressed within patients' immunodominant clones.

V shed 3 bases and J 3 bases; nucleotides not matched to a gene: 6. The V gene's germline CDR1 is SQVTM and CDR2 ANQGSEA. The CDR3 is made up of 14 amino acids. TCR beta VDJ and CDR3 profiling used genomic DNA as template. TCRdb reprocessed the reads via MiXCR and lists one record per CDR3 protein. This sample yields approximately 190,000 distinct CDR3 sequences, of which around half are seen a single time; around a tenth belongs to the top ten. Only patients with CD8+CD57+ cell expansion on flow cytometry were chosen for sequencing. Patients uniformly had severe acquired aplastic anemia. About this clonotype itself: Its specificity is not known.

The sequenced material came from sorted CD4+, CD8+, or CD8+CD57+ T cells (not recorded which) from PBMCs. This sequence was found in a human donor with aplastic anemia. The chain couples TRBV29-1 to TRBJ2-3; TRBD2 aligns across 7 bases. This chain's CDR3 is CSVDGLGRTDTQYF. The CDR3 DNA follows: TGCAGCGTTGACGGACTAGGTAGAACAGATACGCAGTATTTT.